The present T cell receptor (beta chain) was sequenced within a study of beta chain features in type 1 diabetes. Study-wide results and limits: When Type 1 diabetes patients were examined, their TCRB CDR3s proved moderately but significantly shorter in all four CD4+ subsets. Reduced insertions and increased deletions marked VDJ junctions in type 1 diabetes patients. Relative to healthy donors, patients appeared to have naive, central memory and Treg TCRB repertoires that were more similar.

With respect to this clone: No antigen is known for it.

The CDR3 length is 16 residues. Germline V gene sequence: CDR1 MNHEY, CDR2 SMNVEV (reference sequence). V lost 5 bases, J lost 5 bases, and 11 bases stayed unmatched. Expressed TCRB transcripts were sequenced because the isolated RNA had all been reverse transcribed beforehand. The data were produced by immunoSEQ multiplex PCR, yet TCRdb's version contains in-frame clones alone and is incomplete. The sample shows about 15,000 clones, roughly 76% of them seen only once. This receptor was obtained from a woman between 18 and 30 years old with type 1 diabetes. The V and J genes are TRBV27 and TRBJ2-5; 10 bases map to TRBD2. Sequenced: stem cell memory CD4+ T cells from blood. This chain's CDR3 is CASSPLGAGGGETQYF. In nucleotides, the CDR3 is TGTGCCAGCAGTCCCCTAGGAGCGGGAGGGGGGGAGACCCAGTACTTC.